Sequencing of this T cell receptor (beta chain) was carried out in a study of T cell responses to AZD1222 COVID-19 vaccine. Study-level results: Just a handful of AZD1222 recipients tested seropositive at baseline. Nearly half of spike-specific TCRs reportedly target variant regions that are unmutated in the B.1.351 and B.1.1.7 variants. Donors were chiefly white British, with a greater number of females, and clonal diversity was perhaps underestimated.

This table comes from immunoSEQ multiplex PCR, and its TCRdb copy is limited to in-frame clones, with some not included. The data show 77,000 or so clones, roughly 90% seen once. CDR3 length equals 13 residues. The V end was cut by 4 bases, the J end by 2 bases, with 8 bases between. Germline V gives CDR1 MNHEY, CDR2 SVGAGI. As to this clone: Its antigen is still unknown.

Researchers grouped second doses given at about 4 or about 12 weeks into one pool. V and J are TRBV6-5 and TRBJ1-2; D unresolved. This clonotype was sampled from an adult who received the AZD1222 COVID-19 vaccine. The sequencing here drew on peripheral blood, taken 28 days after the second AZD1222 dose. For the CDR3, the DNA is TGTGCCAGCAGTTGGGGAGCGAACTATGGCTACACCTTC. Translation: CASSWGANYGYTF.